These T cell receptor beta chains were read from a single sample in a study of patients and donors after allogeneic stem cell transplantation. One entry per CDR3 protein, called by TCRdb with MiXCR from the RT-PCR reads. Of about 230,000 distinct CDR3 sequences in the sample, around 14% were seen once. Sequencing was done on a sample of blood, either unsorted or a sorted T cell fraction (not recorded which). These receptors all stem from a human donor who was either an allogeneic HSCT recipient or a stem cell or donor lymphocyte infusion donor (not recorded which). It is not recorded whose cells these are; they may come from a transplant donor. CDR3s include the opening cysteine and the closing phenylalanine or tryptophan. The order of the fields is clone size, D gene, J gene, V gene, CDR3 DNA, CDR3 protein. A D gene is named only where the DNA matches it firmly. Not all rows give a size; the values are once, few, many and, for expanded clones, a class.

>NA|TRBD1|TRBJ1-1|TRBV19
TGTGCCACCAGCAGGGGGGCGAACACTGAAGCTTTCTTT
CATSRGANTEAFF
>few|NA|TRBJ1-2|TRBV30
TGTGCCTGGAAATTGCAGCCACAAAACTATGGCTACACCTTC
CAWKLQPQNYGYTF
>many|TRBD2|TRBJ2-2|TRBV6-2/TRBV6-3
TGTGCCAGCAATAGCGGGACCGGGGAGCTGTTTTTT
CASNSGTGELFF
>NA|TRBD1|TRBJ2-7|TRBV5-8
TGTGCCAGCAGGCACCGGGACAGGGGAAACGAGCAGTACTTC
CASRHRDRGNEQYF
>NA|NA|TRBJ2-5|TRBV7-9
TGTGCCAGCAGCACCCTGAGTGGACCCCAGAAGACCCAGTACTTC
CASSTLSGPQKTQYF
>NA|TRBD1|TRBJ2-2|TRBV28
TGTGCCAGCAGTCCCAGTCGACAGGGGGCGCCCGGGGAGCTGTTTTTT
CASSPSRQGAPGELFF
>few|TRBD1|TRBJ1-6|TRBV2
TGTGCCATCTCAGACAGGGCTAATTCACCCCTCCACTTT
CAISDRANSPLHF
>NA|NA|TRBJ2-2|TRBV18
TGTGCCAGCTCGGAGGTTCGCGGAGGTCCCGGGGAGCTGTTTTTT
CASSEVRGGPGELFF
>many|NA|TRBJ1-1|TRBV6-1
TGTGCCAGCATCCGGATTGGGAACACTGAAGCTTTCTTT
CASIRIGNTEAFF
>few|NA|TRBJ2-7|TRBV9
TGTGCCAGCGGCCGGGGTGACCAGGTAGACGAGCAGTACTTC
CASGRGDQVDEQYF
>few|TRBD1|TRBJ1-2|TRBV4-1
TGCGCCAGCAGGGCCCTCAGAGGACAGGGGTCCGGCTACACCTTC
CASRALRGQGSGYTF
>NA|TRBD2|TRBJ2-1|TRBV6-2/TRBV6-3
TGTGCCAGCAGTTACTACCCGGGACTAGGAGGTGAGCAGTTCTTC
CASSYYPGLGGEQFF
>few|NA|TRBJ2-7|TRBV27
TGTGCCAGCAGTTTGGGCAACCAGATCTCCTACGAGCAGTACTTC
CASSLGNQISYEQYF
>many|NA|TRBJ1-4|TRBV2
TGTGCCAGCAGGGCAGGGACAACTAATGAAAAACTGTTTTTT
CASRAGTTNEKLFF
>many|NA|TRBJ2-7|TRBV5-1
TGCGCCAGCAGCAGAACCGGGGAGATTCGCGAGCAGTACTTC
CASSRTGEIREQYF
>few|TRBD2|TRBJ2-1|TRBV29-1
TGCAGCGTAGCCGGGACTAGCGGGAATGAGGAGCAGTTCTTC
CSVAGTSGNEEQFF
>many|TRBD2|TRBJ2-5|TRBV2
TGTGCCAGCAGTGTCGAGCGGGAGACGGAGACCCAGTACTTC
CASSVERETETQYF
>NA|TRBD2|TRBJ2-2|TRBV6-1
TGTGCCAGCAGTGAAGGGGGGGGGTCCGGGGAGCTGTTTTTT
CASSEGGGSGELFF
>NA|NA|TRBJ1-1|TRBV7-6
TGTGCCAGCAGCCGGGACATTGTTATGAACACTGAAGCTTTCTTT
CASSRDIVMNTEAFF
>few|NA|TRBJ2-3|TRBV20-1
TGCAGTGCAGAGGACCCAGGACCCCCAGATACGCAGTATTTT
CSAEDPGPPDTQYF
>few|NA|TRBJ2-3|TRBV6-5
TGTGCCAGCAGTTACCCGACGGGGCGGGGGCACACAGATACGCAGTATTTT
CASSYPTGRGHTDTQYF
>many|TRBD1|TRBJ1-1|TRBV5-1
TGCGCCACGGGACAGGGCTCGAACACTGAAGCTTTCTTT
CATGQGSNTEAFF
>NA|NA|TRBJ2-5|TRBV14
TGTGCCAGCAGCCCCATGGAGGGTCTAAGATCTTCGGCCCAGTACTTC
CASSPMEGLRSSAQYF
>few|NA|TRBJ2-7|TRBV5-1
TGCGCCAGCAGCACGGAGGGGGTTTACGAGCAGTACTTC
CASSTEGVYEQYF
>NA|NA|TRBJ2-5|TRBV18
TGTGCCAGCTCACCACTTTGGGGAGAGACCCAGTACTTC
CASSPLWGETQYF
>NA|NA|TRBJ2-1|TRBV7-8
TGTGCCAGCAGCTTAGGAACAGCAAACAATGAGCAGTTCTTC
CASSLGTANNEQFF
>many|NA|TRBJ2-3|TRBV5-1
TGCGCCAGCAGCCTGGGGGGCCGGGGGGCTGGTGTCACAGATACGCAGTATTTT
CASSLGGRGAGVTDTQYF
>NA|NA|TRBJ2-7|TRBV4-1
TGCGCCAGCAGCCTAGAACCGGGCCTCCTTTACGAGCAGTACTTC
CASSLEPGLLYEQYF
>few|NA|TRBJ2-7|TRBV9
TGTGCCAGCAGCGTAGGGCAGGGAAGGGGCGAGCAGTACTTC
CASSVGQGRGEQYF
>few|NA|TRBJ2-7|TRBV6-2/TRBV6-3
TGTGCCAGCAGCCTGTCGGGGTCTCTCTCCTACGAGCAGTACTTC
CASSLSGSLSYEQYF
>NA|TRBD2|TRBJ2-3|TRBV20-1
TGCACTCCGGGGCTAGCGGGAGGCACAGATACGCAGTATTTT
CTPGLAGGTDTQYF
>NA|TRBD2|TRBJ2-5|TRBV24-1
TGTGCCACCAGTGTGGTTAGCGGGGGATCAGAGACCCAGTACTTC
CATSVVSGGSETQYF
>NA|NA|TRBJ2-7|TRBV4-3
TGCGCCAGCAGCCGCCACAGGGATCCGTCCTACGAGCAGTACTTC
CASSRHRDPSYEQYF
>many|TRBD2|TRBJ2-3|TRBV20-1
TGCAGTGCTAGGGAAGCAGAGCGGGGGGGCCCAGATACGCAGTATTTT
CSAREAERGGPDTQYF
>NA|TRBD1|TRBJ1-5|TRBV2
TGTGCCAGCAGTCGCGACAGGGGGCAAGGTCAGCCCCAGCATTTT
CASSRDRGQGQPQHF